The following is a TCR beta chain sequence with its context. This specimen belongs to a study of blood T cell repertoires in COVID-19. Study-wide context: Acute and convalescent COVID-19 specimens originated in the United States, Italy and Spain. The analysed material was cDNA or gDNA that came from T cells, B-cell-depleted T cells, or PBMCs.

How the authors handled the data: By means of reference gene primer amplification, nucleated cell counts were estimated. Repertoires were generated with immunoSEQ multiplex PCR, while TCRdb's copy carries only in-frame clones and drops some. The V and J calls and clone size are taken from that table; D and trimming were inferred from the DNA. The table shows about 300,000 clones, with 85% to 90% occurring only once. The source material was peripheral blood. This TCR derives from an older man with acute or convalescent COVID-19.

The chain's CDR3 is CASSPTNGIGYNEQFF. CDR3 DNA sequence: TGCGCCAGCAGCCCCACTAACGGGATAGGATACAATGAGCAGTTCTTC. This chain links TRBV5-1 with TRBJ2-1; a weak D match, TRBD2 (5 bases). This CDR3 is built from 16 residues. With 4 bases removed from V and 4 bases from J, the gap between germline ends came to 18 bases. The germline V gene has CDR1 SGHRS and CDR2 YFSETQ.